This is a list of T cell receptor beta chains from one sample in a study of T cell repertoires in cytomegalovirus infection. TCRdb itself ran the reads through MiXCR, one entry per CDR3 protein. The repertoire includes about 770,000 distinct CDR3 sequences, 25% to 35% of them detected once, and roughly 14% sits in the top ten. For these TCRs, the target antigens are not known. Sequenced material: cultured CD8+ T cells from PBMCs, taken from culture after CMV antigen stimulation. The receptors were sampled from a human donor in good health (CMV status not recorded). Some clones in this sample may be carry-over from other donors' samples. CDR3s include the opening cysteine and the closing phenylalanine or tryptophan. The order of the fields is CDR3 protein, CDR3 DNA, clone size, D gene, CDR3 length, J gene, V gene. The D gene is left open where the match is weak. Expanded clones are given a class, and other clones once, few, many or no size at all.

CASGGGPYRDSSERGTGELFF TGTGCTAGCGGCGGTGGTCCTTATCGGGACAGTTCTGAACGAGGTACCGGGGAGCTGTTTTTT once NA 21 TRBJ2-2 TRBV7-7
CASSLTRGRVYGYTF TGTGCCAGCAGCTTAACCAGGGGGCGCGTCTATGGCTACACCTTC NA TRBD1 15 TRBJ1-2 TRBV5-5
CASSTVNTEAFF TGTGCCAGCAGCACAGTGAACACTGAAGCTTTCTTT many NA 12 TRBJ1-1 TRBV7-8
CAAQKGGLLNTEAFF TGTGCCGCCCAGAAAGGGGGACTCCTGAACACTGAAGCTTTCTTT NA NA 15 TRBJ1-1 TRBV10-3
CASSFPLTVTNYGYTF TGCGCCAGCAGCTTCCCACTGACAGTAACCAACTATGGCTACACCTTC NA NA 16 TRBJ1-2 TRBV5-1
CSAKSRQGANTGELFF TGCAGTGCTAAATCTCGACAGGGGGCGAACACCGGGGAGCTGTTTTTT NA TRBD1 16 TRBJ2-2 TRBV20-1
CASSLFSTRLAGAFSYNEQFF TGTGCCAGCAGCTTATTCTCAACCCGACTAGCGGGGGCCTTCTCCTACAATGAGCAGTTCTTC many TRBD2 21 TRBJ2-1 TRBV7-2
CASSSGLAGGGNEQFF TGCGCCAGCAGCTCAGGACTAGCGGGGGGTGGAAATGAGCAGTTCTTC few TRBD2 16 TRBJ2-1 TRBV5-1
CASSYSISGALSSGANVLTF TGTGCCAGCAGTTACTCGATCTCCGGGGCCCTCAGCTCTGGGGCCAACGTCCTGACTTTC NA NA 20 TRBJ2-6 TRBV6-6
CASSPMPISYSYEQYF TGTGCCAGCAGCCCCATGCCGATAAGCTACTCCTACGAGCAGTACTTC NA NA 16 TRBJ2-7 TRBV7-4
CASSLPKGHEQYF TGTGCCAGCAGCCTCCCGAAGGGGCACGAGCAGTACTTC NA NA 13 TRBJ2-7 TRBV7-6
CASSIRGRHQPQHF TGTGCCAGCAGCATCCGGGGGCGCCATCAGCCCCAGCATTTT few NA 14 TRBJ1-5 TRBV7-8
CASGSGQSSYNSPLHF TGTGCCAGCGGCTCTGGACAGAGCTCCTATAATTCACCCCTCCACTTT NA NA 16 TRBJ1-6 TRBV2
CASSGRTAQYF TGTGCCAGCAGCGGACGCACGGCCCAGTACTTC NA NA 11 TRBJ2-5 TRBV7-9